This is a list of T cell receptor beta chains from one sample in a study of T cells in Graves' hyperthyroidism and ophthalmopathy. TCRdb reprocessed the multiplex PCR reads via MiXCR and lists one record per CDR3 protein. The sample lists approximately 700,000 distinct CDR3 sequences; about 45% were seen once. The sequencing sample was made of peripheral blood or thyroid tissue (not recorded which). These TCRs come from an adult man with Graves' disease, either hyperthyroidism or ophthalmopathy (not recorded which). The CDR3 runs from the conserved cysteine through the conserved F or W. The order of the fields is V gene, J gene, CDR3 protein.

TRBV20-1	TRBJ2-7	CSANPGGTARREQYF
TRBV10-2	TRBJ2-7	CASSQSPYEQYF
TRBV9	TRBJ1-1	CASTEGTVNTEAFF
TRBV10-2	TRBJ2-5	CASSEGTSGVSAQYF
TRBV7-8	TRBJ1-6	CASSQDGTRYNSPLHF
TRBV29-1	TRBJ1-3	CSVELDSPTGSTIYF
TRBV25-1	TRBJ2-7	CASSARSLASYEQYF
TRBV7-9	TRBJ1-2	CASSQDPGQTLGYTF
TRBV7-9	TRBJ1-1	CASSSGGSNTEAFF
TRBV14	TRBJ2-5	CASSKTSGGAQETQYF
TRBV7-2	TRBJ2-7	CASSIWTGYEQYF
TRBV20-1	TRBJ2-2	CSARSGGARTGELFF
TRBV7-9	TRBJ2-7	CASSYRQGWYEQYF
TRBV15	TRBJ2-7	CATRGNWREGENEQYF
TRBV7-8	TRBJ1-2	CASSQPGQGVYGYTF
TRBV25-1	TRBJ1-1	CASSTGGLDTEAFF
TRBV20-1	TRBJ1-4	CSARDSDRGWDEKLFF
TRBV6-5	TRBJ2-2	CASSLASPSGNTGELFF
TRBV6-1	TRBJ2-5	CASSLVGTSGYQETQYF
TRBV29-1	TRBJ1-5	CSVRDREGQPQHF
TRBV5-4	TRBJ2-2	CASSLRSSPNTGELFF
TRBV5-1	TRBJ2-6	CASSRDRAVANVLTF
TRBV25-1	TRBJ1-1	CASRETGTGNTEAFF
TRBV29-1	TRBJ2-6	CSVGQGEGYGANVLTF
TRBV5-1	TRBJ1-5	CASSFGRINQPQHF
TRBV10-3	TRBJ2-7	CAISRVEGGKYEQYF
TRBV25-1	TRBJ1-2	CASSEWDRVDNYGYTF
TRBV20-1	TRBJ1-1	CSADRDATEAFF
TRBV2	TRBJ1-1	CASSEAEFGAFF
TRBV7-8	TRBJ1-6	CASSVEGSGGGSPLHF
TRBV10-3	TRBJ1-2	CASSYSGGAAYGYTF
TRBV7-6	TRBJ1-4	CASSFTDGLNEKLFF
TRBV2	TRBJ1-2	CASIEGVYGYTF
TRBV7-9	TRBJ1-4	CASSLGPAGTSEKLFF
TRBV24-1	TRBJ1-4	CATSDSGQGTNEKLFF
TRBV7-9	TRBJ1-5	CASSLSGQNQPQHF
TRBV6-6	TRBJ1-1	CASSYQGRTEAFF
TRBV12-3/TRBV12-4	TRBJ1-1	CASSLDFQGRTEAFF
TRBV7-4	TRBJ2-7	CASSLRRESYEQYF
TRBV5-1	TRBJ1-4	CAGSLLAGNEKLFF
TRBV7-8	TRBJ1-1	CASSFFAAEAFF
TRBV5-4	TRBJ1-5	CASSLLQGDQPQHF
TRBV7-8	TRBJ2-7	CASSSLAGSAYEQYF
TRBV29-1	TRBJ1-1	CSSRTGQSAEAFF
TRBV7-6	TRBJ1-5	CASSLSQGSNQPQHF
TRBV20-1	TRBJ1-1	CSARSTGLGTEAFF
TRBV10-3	TRBJ1-6	CATSGQGRRAPLHF
TRBV10-3	TRBJ2-7	CAISESELDSYEQYF
TRBV2	TRBJ1-6	CASSDYGRNSPLHF
TRBV5-1	TRBJ2-2	CASRAGHHPNTGELFF
TRBV5-4	TRBJ1-2	CASSLDLGAPLYTF
TRBV11-2	TRBJ1-2	CASSLRTNYGYTF
TRBV10-3	TRBJ2-2	CAIRTGGLFF
TRBV12-3/TRBV12-4	TRBJ2-7	CASTRQGRDGYEQYF
TRBV2	TRBJ1-1	CASRVRTGNTEAFF
TRBV6-5	TRBJ2-7	CASTPGFPYEQYF
TRBV7-2	TRBJ1-1	CASSFLGHNTEAFF
TRBV5-6	TRBJ1-2	CASSLVTGPNYGYTF